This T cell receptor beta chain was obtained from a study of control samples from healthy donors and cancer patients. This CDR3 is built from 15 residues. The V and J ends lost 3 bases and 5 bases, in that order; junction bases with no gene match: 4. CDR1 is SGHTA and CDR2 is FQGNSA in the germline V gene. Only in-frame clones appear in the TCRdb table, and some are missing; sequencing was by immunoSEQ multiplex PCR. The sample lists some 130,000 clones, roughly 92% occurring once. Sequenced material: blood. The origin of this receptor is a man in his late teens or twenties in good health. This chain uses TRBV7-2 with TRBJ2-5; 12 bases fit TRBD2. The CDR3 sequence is CASSFPSGGAETQYF. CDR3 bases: TGTGCCAGCAGCTTCCCTAGCGGGGGGGCGGAGACCCAGTACTTC.